Below are 19 T cell receptor beta chains sequenced from a single sample in a study of T-cell reconstitution after alpha-beta-depleted transplantation in children. The authors prepared the TCRbeta library with unique molecular identifiers. TCRdb ran MiXCR on the PCR reads and lists one entry per CDR3 protein. This table holds 400,000 to 500,000 distinct CDR3 sequences, 11% found once. Sequences were derived from PBMCs from the stem cell graft donor, sampled from the stem cell graft. These receptors originate from a human donor who donated a stem cell graft to a child with acute myeloid leukemia.

This clonotype was recorded many times. The CDR3 here is CSANQGVYNSPLHF. The CDR3 nucleotides read TGCAGTGCTAACCAGGGTGTCTATAATTCACCCCTCCACTTT. This chain connects TRBV20-1 to TRBJ1-6, with D possibly being TRBD1 (5 bases). Germline CDR1 reads DFQATT; CDR2 reads SNEGSKA (reference sequence). The germline V and J ends were trimmed by 4 bases and 3 bases, with 10 bases remaining between them. The CDR3 contains 14 residues.

The rearrangement joins TRBV20-1 to TRBJ1-2, with D possibly matching TRBD1 (5 bases). The germline V gene encodes CDR1 DFQATT and CDR2 SNEGSKA (reference sequence). V gave up 6 bases and J gave up 4 bases, with 12 bases separating them. There are 12 residues in the CDR3. CDR3 residues: CSATRDVYGYTF. The CDR3 DNA sequence: TGCAGTGCAACCCGGGACGTCTATGGCTACACCTTC.

This chain links TRBV19 with TRBJ2-1; D is unclear. V was clipped by 6 bases and J by 3 bases, with 3 bases between them. The CDR3 contains 11 residues. The V gene's germline CDR1 is LNHDA and CDR2 SQIVND (reference sequence). The CDR3 DNA is TGTGCCAGTAGGGACTACAATGAGCAGTTCTTC. Residues: CASRDYNEQFF.

In its sample, this clonotype was seen many times. This chain joins TRBV20-1 and TRBJ2-1; 9 positions match TRBD2. The germline V gene encodes CDR1 DFQATT and CDR2 SNEGSKA (reference sequence). V lost 3 bases, J lost 3 bases, and 15 bases stayed unmatched. The CDR3 contains 18 residues. The CDR3 coding sequence is TGCAGTGCTAGTGGGTCAGTGGCGGGAGGGGGCAACTACAATGAGCAGTTCTTC. Translation gives CSASGSVAGGGNYNEQFF.

This clonotype was detected a few times. The CDR3: CASSLGFENTEAFF. The CDR3 nucleotides read TGTGCCAGCAGCTTAGGGTTTGAGAACACTGAAGCTTTCTTT. V and J are TRBV7-2 and TRBJ1-1; unclear D gene. The CDR3 length is 14 residues. Trimming removed 1 base from V and 1 base from J, with 7 bases in between. CDR1 and CDR2 (germline): SGHTA, FQGNSA.

V is TRBV7-2 and J is TRBJ2-4, with D uncertain. Between the trimmed V and J ends, which lost 2 bases and 0 bases, there was a span of 11 bases. Germline-derived CDR1 and CDR2 are SGHTA and FQGNSA. This CDR3 region has 16 residues. The chain's CDR3 is CASSLSTGVAKNIQYF. The CDR3 DNA is TGTGCCAGCAGCTTATCAACGGGTGTAGCCAAAAACATTCAGTACTTC.

This chain links TRBV3-1 with TRBJ2-1; D is uncertain. Trimming left V 5 bases short and J 6 bases short, with 14 bases between. This CDR3 is built from 14 residues. The germline CDR1 and CDR2 sequences are LGHDT and YNNKEL (reference sequence). The chain's CDR3 is CASSETGGGNEQFF. The CDR3 nucleotides read TGTGCCAGCAGCGAAACGGGCGGTGGCAATGAGCAGTTCTTC.

The chain has TRBV29-1 and TRBJ1-1; D unresolved. CDR1 SQVTM and CDR2 ANQGSEA come from the germline V gene. This CDR3 has 11 residues. V was pared by 1 base and J by 2 bases, with 2 bases between. The CDR3: CSVEVNTEAFF. Here the CDR3 DNA reads TGCAGCGTTGAAGTTAACACTGAAGCTTTCTTT. Looking up the rest from reference TRBV29-1 and TRBJ1-1 gives the full variable domain: SAVISQKPSRDICQRGTSLTIQCQVDSQVTMMFWYRQQPGQSLTLIATANQGSEATYESGFVIDKFPISRPNLTFSTLTVSNMSPEDSSIYLCSVEVNTEAFFGQGTRLTVV.

This clonotype came up a few times. This sequence joins TRBV5-1 and TRBJ1-2; D is unclear. V was cut by 3 bases and J by 2 bases, with 14 bases left in between. CDR3 length: 15 amino acids. Germline V gene lookup returns CDR1 SGHRS and CDR2 YFSETQ. The CDR3: CASSSPPGKNYGYTF. The CDR3 nucleotides read TGCGCCAGCAGCTCCCCGCCCGGAAAGAACTATGGCTACACCTTC.

The chain employs TRBV6-1 and TRBJ1-4, with D possibly TRBD1 on 5 matching bases. The CDR3 is 14 amino acids. CDR1 is MNHNS, CDR2 SASEGT, per germline. The germline V and J ends were trimmed by 6 bases and 3 bases, with 11 bases remaining between them. The CDR3 coding sequence is TGTGCCAGCAGGACCGCGGGGGCTAATGAAAAACTGTTTTTT. It is translated as CASRTAGANEKLFF.

This clonotype was seen more than once but under ten times. V gene TRBV12-3 or TRBV12-4 combines with J gene TRBJ2-3; TRBD2 aligns across 14 bases. This CDR3 spans 15 amino acids. V was pared by 6 bases and J by 6 bases, with 5 bases of the junction left unmatched. The CDR3 spells CASRVGTSGGDTQYF. In nucleotides, the CDR3 is TGTGCCAGCAGGGTCGGGACTAGCGGGGGTGATACGCAGTATTTT.

This clonotype was seen ten or more times. The rearrangement joins TRBV29-1 to TRBJ2-5, with 7 positions matching TRBD2. J gave up 2 bases and V 4 bases, and 7 bases lay outside the gene matches. The CDR3 has 14 residues. The germline V gene encodes CDR1 SQVTM and CDR2 ANQGSEA. CDR3 nucleotide sequence: TGCAGCGTTGCCTGGGGCGGGAGACAAGAGACCCAGTACTTC. It codes for CSVAWGGRQETQYF.

This chain uses TRBV25-1 with TRBJ1-1; D remains unclear. CDR1 and CDR2 (germline): MGHDK, SYGVNS. The CDR3 is 15 amino acids. V was clipped by 3 bases and J by 4 bases, with 15 bases between them. The CDR3 bases are TGTGCCAGCAGTGAGAAGACAAACTTAATCACTGAAGCTTTCTTT. Translating gives CASSEKTNLITEAFF. The full variable domain, completed using reference TRBV25-1 and TRBJ1-1, is EADIYQTPRYLVIGTGKKITLECSQTMGHDKMYWYQQDPGMELHLIHYSYGVNSTEKGDLSSESTVSRIRTEHFPLTLESARPSHTSQYLCASSEKTNLITEAFFGQGTRLTVV.

This clonotype was counted ten times or more. The CDR3 bases are TGCGCCAGCAGCCCCGGGACGGAGGGGAATGGCTACACCTTC. Amino acids: CASSPGTEGNGYTF. This chain connects TRBV5-1 to TRBJ1-2; possible D gene TRBD1, 5 bases. Germline CDR1 reads SGHRS; CDR2 reads YFSETQ. This CDR3 has 14 residues. V was clipped by 4 bases and J by 6 bases, with 16 bases between them.

This clonotype was seen ten or more times. The chain carries TRBV6-5 and TRBJ2-7; 10 positions match TRBD1. Germline V gene data show CDR1 as MNHEY and CDR2 as SVGAGI. The CDR3 length is 12 residues. V lost 8 bases, J lost 7 bases, and 5 bases stayed unmatched. The DNA of the CDR3 is TGTGCCAGCCGCGGACAGGGGGGAGAGCAGTACGTC. This sequence encodes CASRGQGGEQYV.

In this sample, this clonotype turned up a few times. This chain joins TRBV12-3 or TRBV12-4 and TRBJ1-1, with 7 positions matching TRBD1. The CDR3 loop spans 17 amino acids. V dropped 0 bases and J dropped 5; count of bases not matched to a gene: 12. The CDR3 DNA follows: TGTGCCAGCAGTTTAGCCCAGCGAGGGGGCAGACGGACTGAAGCTTTCTTT. Translation: CASSLAQRGGRRTEAFF.

This clonotype was observed a single time. V is TRBV6-1 and J is TRBJ1-4, with D maybe TRBD1 (6 bases). CDR3 length equals 14 residues. The V gene lost 1 base and the J gene lost 5 bases, with 8 bases spanning the gap. Germline-derived CDR1 and CDR2 are MNHNS and SASEGT. CDR3 DNA: TGTGCCAGCAGTGAAGGGACAGAGAATGAAAAACTGTTTTTT. This gives the protein CASSEGTENEKLFF.

This clonotype occurred a few times. Compared with germline, one end of the junction differs, possibly owing to a read error. V usage is TRBV29-1 and J usage is TRBJ1-2; D not resolved. CDR3 size: 8 residues. Germline CDR1 reads SQVTM; CDR2 reads ANQGSEA. CDR3 nucleotide sequence: TGCAGCGTCGAAGTCTACACCTTC. It translates to CSVEVYTF.

The chain carries TRBV9 and TRBJ2-1; 11 positions agree with TRBD2. This CDR3 region has 15 residues. Trimming cost V 2 bases and J 8 bases; bases outside gene matches: 6. From germline, CDR1 is SGDLS and CDR2 YYNGEE. CDR3 DNA sequence: TGTGCCAGCAGCGTCGGGACTAGCGGTTTCTATGAGCAGTTCTTC. Its translation is CASSVGTSGFYEQFF.